This T cell receptor beta chain was sequenced for a study of identical twins. A universal primer binding site was introduced by template switching. The final cDNA contained unique molecular identifiers. Using its own MiXCR run on the 5' RACE reads, TCRdb lists one record per CDR3 protein. The sample contains about 810,000 distinct CDR3 sequences, roughly 12% of which appear only once. The germline CDR1 and CDR2 sequences are LNHDA and SQIVND (reference sequence). There are 13 residues in the CDR3. Trimming shortened V by 4 bases and J by 3 bases, and 6 bases separated the two germline ends. This clonotype was counted between two and nine times. The data were also submitted as part of a second study, on yellow fever vaccine responses in identical twins.

The sample comprised PBMCs. The source of this sequence is a woman in her late teens or twenties in good health. The gene calls are TRBV19 and TRBJ2-2; D is unresolved. The CDR3 DNA reads TGTGCCAGTAGTAAATTCTACACCGGGGAGCTGTTTTTT. It yields the protein CASSKFYTGELFF.